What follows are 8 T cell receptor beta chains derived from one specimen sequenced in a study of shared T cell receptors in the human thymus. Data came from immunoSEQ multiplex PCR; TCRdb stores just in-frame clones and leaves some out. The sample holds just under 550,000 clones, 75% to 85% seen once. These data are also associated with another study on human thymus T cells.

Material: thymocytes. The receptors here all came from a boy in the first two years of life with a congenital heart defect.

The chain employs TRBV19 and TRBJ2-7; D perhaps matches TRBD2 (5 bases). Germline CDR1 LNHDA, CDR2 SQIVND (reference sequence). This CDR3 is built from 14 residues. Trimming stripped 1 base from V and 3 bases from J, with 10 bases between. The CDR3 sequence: CASSIGGQDYEQYF. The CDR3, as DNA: TGTGCCAGTAGTATAGGAGGGCAGGACTACGAGCAGTACTTC.

The CDR3 nucleotides are TGTGCCAGCAGTTTATGTCCGGACAGGGAAAAAATTACCGGGGAGCTGTTTTTT. Protein sequence: CASSLCPDREKITGELFF. The chain links TRBV27 to TRBJ2-2; 8 bases line up with TRBD1. The J segment lost 5 bases and the V segment lost 1 base, leaving 12 bases of the junction unmatched. The CDR3 consists of 18 residues. Germline V CDR1 and CDR2: MNHEY, SMNVEV (reference sequence).

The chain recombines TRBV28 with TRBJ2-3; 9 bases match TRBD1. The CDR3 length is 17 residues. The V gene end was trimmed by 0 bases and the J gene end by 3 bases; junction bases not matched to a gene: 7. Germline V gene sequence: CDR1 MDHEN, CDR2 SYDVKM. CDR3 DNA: TGTGCCAGCAGTTTATGGGGTCGAGACAGGGGGACAGATACGCAGTATTTT. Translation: CASSLWGRDRGTDTQYF.

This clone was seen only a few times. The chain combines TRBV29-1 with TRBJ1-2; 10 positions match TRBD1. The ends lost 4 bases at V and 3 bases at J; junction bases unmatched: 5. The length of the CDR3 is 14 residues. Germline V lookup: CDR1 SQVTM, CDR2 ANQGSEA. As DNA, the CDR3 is TGCAGCGTTGGGGGGACAGGGGCGTACTATGGCTACACCTTC. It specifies CSVGGTGAYYGYTF. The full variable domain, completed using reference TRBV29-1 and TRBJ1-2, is SAVISQKPSRDICQRGTSLTIQCQVDSQVTMMFWYRQQPGQSLTLIATANQGSEATYESGFVIDKFPISRPNLTFSTLTVSNMSPEDSSIYLCSVGGTGAYYGYTFGSGTRLTVV.

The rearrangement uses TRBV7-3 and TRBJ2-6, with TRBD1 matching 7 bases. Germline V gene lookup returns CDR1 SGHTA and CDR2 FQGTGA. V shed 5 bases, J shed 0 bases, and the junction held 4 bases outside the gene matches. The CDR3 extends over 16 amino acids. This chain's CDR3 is CASSHRQGSGANVLTF. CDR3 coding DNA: TGTGCCAGCAGCCACAGACAGGGCTCTGGGGCCAACGTCCTGACTTTC.

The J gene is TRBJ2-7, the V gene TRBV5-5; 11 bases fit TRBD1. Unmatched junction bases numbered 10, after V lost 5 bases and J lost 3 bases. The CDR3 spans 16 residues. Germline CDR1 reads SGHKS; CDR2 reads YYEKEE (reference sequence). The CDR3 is CASRQPRTGGRYEQYF. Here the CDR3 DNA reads TGTGCCAGCAGGCAACCCCGGACAGGGGGCCGCTACGAGCAGTACTTC.

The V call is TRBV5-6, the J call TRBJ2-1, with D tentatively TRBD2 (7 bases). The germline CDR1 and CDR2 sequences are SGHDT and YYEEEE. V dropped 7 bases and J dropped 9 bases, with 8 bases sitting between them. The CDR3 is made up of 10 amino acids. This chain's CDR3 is CASGGAEQFF. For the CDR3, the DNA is TGTGCCAGCGGGGGGGCTGAGCAGTTCTTC.

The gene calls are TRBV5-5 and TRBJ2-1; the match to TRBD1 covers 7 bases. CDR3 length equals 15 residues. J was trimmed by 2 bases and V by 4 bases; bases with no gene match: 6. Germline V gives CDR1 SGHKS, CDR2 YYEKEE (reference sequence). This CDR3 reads CASSRAGTAYNEQFF. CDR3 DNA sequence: TGTGCCAGCAGCCGGGCCGGGACAGCCTACAATGAGCAGTTCTTC.